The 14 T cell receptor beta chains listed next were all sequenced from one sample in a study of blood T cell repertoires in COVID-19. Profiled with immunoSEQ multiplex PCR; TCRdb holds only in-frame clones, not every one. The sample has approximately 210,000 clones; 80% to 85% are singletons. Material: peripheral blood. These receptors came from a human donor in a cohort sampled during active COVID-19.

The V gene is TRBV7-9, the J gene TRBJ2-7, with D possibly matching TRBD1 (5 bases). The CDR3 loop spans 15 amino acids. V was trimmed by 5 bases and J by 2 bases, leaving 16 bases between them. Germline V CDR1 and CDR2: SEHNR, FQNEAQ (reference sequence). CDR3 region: CASSPRQPAAYEQYF. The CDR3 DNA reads TGTGCCAGCAGCCCCAGACAGCCGGCGGCCTACGAGCAGTACTTC.

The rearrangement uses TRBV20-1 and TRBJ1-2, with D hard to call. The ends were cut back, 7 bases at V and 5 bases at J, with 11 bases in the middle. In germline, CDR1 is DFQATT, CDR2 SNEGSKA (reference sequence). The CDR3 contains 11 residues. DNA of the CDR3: TGCAGTGGAAATTGGGAGTATGGCTACACCTTC. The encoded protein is CSGNWEYGYTF.

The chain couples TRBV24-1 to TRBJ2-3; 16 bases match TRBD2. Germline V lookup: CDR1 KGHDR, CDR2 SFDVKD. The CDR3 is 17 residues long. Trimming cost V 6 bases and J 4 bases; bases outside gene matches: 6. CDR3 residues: CATSLGLAGGPADTQYF. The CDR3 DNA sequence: TGTGCCACCAGTCTGGGACTAGCGGGAGGGCCTGCAGATACGCAGTATTTT.

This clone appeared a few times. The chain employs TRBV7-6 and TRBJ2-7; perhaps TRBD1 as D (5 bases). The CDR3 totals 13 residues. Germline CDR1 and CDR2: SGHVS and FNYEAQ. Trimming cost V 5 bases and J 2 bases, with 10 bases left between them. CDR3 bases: TGTGCCAGCAGCCAGGGCCGGACCTACGAGCAGTACTTC. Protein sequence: CASSQGRTYEQYF. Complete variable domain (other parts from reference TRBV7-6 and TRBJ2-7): GAGVSQSPRYKVTKRGQDVALRCDPISGHVSLYWYRQALGQGPEFLTYFNYEAQQDKSGLPNDRFSAERPEGSISTLTIQRTEQRDSAMYRCASSQGRTYEQYFGPGTRLTVT.

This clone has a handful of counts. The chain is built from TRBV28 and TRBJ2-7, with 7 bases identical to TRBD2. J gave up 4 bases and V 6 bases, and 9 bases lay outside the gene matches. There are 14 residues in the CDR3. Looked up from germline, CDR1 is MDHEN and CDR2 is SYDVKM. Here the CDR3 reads CASSWGGPVYEQYF. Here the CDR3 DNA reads TGTGCCAGCAGCTGGGGAGGGCCTGTTTACGAGCAGTACTTC.

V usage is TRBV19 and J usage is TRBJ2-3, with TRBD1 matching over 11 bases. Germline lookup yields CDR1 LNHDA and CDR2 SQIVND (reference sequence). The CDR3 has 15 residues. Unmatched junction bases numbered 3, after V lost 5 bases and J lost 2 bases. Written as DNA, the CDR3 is TGTGCCAGTAGTCTCGGACAGGGGGCCACAGATACGCAGTATTTT. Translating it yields CASSLGQGATDTQYF.

The DNA for the CDR3 is TGTGCCTGGAGCAAACCCGGGACAGGGGGCGTAAGGAAGTACTTC. This sequence encodes CAWSKPGTGGVRKYF. The V call is TRBV30, the J call TRBJ2-7, with 12 bases lining up with TRBD1. V was pared by 3 bases and J by 11 bases, with 14 bases of the junction left unmatched. The length of the CDR3 is 15 residues. The germline CDR1 and CDR2 sequences are GTSNPN and SVGIG (reference sequence).

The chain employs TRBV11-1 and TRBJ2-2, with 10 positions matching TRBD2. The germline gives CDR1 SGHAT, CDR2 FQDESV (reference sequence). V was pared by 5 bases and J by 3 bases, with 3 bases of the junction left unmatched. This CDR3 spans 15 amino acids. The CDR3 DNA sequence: TGTGCCAGCAGCCGGAGCGGGGGGGACACCGGGGAGCTGTTTTTT. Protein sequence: CASSRSGGDTGELFF.

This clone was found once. The CDR3: CASSLESGRETNEQFF. CDR3 coding DNA: TGTGCCAGCAGCTTAGAGAGCGGGAGGGAAACCAATGAGCAGTTCTTC. The J gene is TRBJ2-1, the V gene TRBV7-2, with 10 bases fitting TRBD2. CDR1 is SGHTA, CDR2 FQGNSA, per germline. Trimming removed 1 base from V and 6 bases from J; junction bases left unmatched: 6. The CDR3 contains 16 residues.

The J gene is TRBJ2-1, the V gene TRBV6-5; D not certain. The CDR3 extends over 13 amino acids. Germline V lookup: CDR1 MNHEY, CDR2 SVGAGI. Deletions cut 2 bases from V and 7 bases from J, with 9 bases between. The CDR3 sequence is CASSYLGSNEQFF. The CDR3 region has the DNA TGTGCCAGCAGTTACCTAGGATCTAATGAGCAGTTCTTC.

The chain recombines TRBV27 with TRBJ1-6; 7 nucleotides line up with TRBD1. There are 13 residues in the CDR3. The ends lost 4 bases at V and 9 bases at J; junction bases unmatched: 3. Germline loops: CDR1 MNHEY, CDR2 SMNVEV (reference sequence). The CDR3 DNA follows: TGTGCCAGCAGTTCAGGGGGAGGTTCACCCCTCCACTTT. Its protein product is CASSSGGGSPLHF.

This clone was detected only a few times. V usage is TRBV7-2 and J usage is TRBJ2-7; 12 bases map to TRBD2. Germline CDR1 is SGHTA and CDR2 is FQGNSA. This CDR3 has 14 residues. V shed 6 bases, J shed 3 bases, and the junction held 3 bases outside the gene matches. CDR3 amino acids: CASSSLAGGYEQYF. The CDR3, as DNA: TGTGCCAGCAGTTCACTAGCGGGAGGCTACGAGCAGTACTTC.

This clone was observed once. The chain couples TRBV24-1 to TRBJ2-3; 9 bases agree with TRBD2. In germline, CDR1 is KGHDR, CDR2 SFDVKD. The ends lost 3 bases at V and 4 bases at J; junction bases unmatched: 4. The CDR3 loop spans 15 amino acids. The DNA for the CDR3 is TGTGCCACCAGTGATCCAGCGGGAGGTTCAGATACGCAGTATTTT. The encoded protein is CATSDPAGGSDTQYF.

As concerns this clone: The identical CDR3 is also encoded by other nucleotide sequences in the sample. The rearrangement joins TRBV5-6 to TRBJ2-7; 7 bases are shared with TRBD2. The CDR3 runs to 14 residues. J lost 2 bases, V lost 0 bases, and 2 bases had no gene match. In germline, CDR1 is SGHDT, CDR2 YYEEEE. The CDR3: CASSLGGRAYEQYF. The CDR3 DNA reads TGTGCCAGCAGCTTGGGTGGGAGGGCCTACGAGCAGTACTTC.